These 17 T cell receptor beta chains came from one sample sequenced in a study of T-cell memory formation after mild COVID-19. TCRdb used MiXCR to reprocess the 5' RACE reads, holding one entry per CDR3 protein. The sample shows 300,000 to 350,000 distinct CDR3 sequences, 12% to 15% of them seen only once. The specimen sequenced was PBMCs or a T cell subset sorted from them (not recorded which). Receptor source: a man between 18 and 35 years old who had mild COVID-19 (a few samples of this study predate the infection). Cell type and time point are not known.

In nucleotides, the CDR3 is TGTGCCAGCAGCTTAGCGAGGTCCTACGAGCAGTACTTC. It is translated as CASSLARSYEQYF. This chain uses TRBV7-2 with TRBJ2-7; no reliable D call. The length of the CDR3 is 13 residues. The V and J ends lost 0 bases and 1 base respectively, with 4 bases between them. CDR1 is SGHTA and CDR2 is FQGNSA in the germline V gene. The full variable domain, in which reference TRBV7-2 and TRBJ2-7 provide the parts outside the CDR3, is GAGVSQSPSNKVTEKGKDVELRCDPISGHTALYWYRQSLGQGLEFLIYFQGNSAPDKSGLPSDRFSAERTGGSVSTLTIQRTQQEDSAVYLCASSLARSYEQYFGPGTRLTVT.

This chain joins TRBV7-9 and TRBJ1-1; 11 nucleotides match TRBD1. The germline V gene encodes CDR1 SEHNR and CDR2 FQNEAQ (reference sequence). The CDR3 consists of 17 residues. V dropped 5 bases and J dropped 6; count of bases not matched to a gene: 14. The CDR3 sequence: CASSGPDRGRGGSEAFF. The DNA of the CDR3 is TGTGCCAGCAGCGGCCCGGACAGGGGGCGCGGAGGCTCTGAAGCTTTCTTT. The whole variable domain, filled in from reference TRBV7-9 and TRBJ1-1, reads DTGVSQNPRHKITKRGQNVTFRCDPISEHNRLYWYRQTLGQGPEFLTYFQNEAQLEKSRLLSDRFSAERPKGSFSTLEIQRTEQGDSAMYLCASSGPDRGRGGSEAFFGQGTRLTVV.

This clonotype occurred a few times. V and J are TRBV4-1 and TRBJ2-7, with TRBD2 matching 7 bases. There are 14 residues in the CDR3. Germline CDR1 MGHRA, CDR2 YSYEKL. J was trimmed by 5 bases and V by 0 bases; bases with no gene match: 4. The CDR3 sequence is CASSQEGGINEQYF. The CDR3 DNA is TGCGCCAGCAGCCAAGAGGGGGGGATAAACGAGCAGTACTTC.

This chain uses TRBV12-3 or TRBV12-4 with TRBJ2-1; 9 bases align to TRBD2. This CDR3 has 13 residues. Trimming took 6 bases from V and 9 from J; bases not matched to a gene: 6. CDR3 amino acids: CASRRGGRGEQFF. As DNA, the CDR3 is TGTGCCAGCAGGCGGGGGGGCCGCGGTGAGCAGTTCTTC.

In its sample, this clonotype was seen a few times. The chain joins TRBV27 to TRBJ2-1; unclear D gene. Trimming removed 5 bases from V and 10 bases from J, with 6 bases in between. This CDR3 is 10 amino acids long. Germline CDR1 and CDR2: MNHEY and SMNVEV (reference sequence). The CDR3 protein is CASSPGEQFF. The CDR3, as DNA: TGTGCCAGCAGTCCCGGGGAGCAGTTCTTC.

This clonotype has at least ten counts. The gene calls are TRBV5-1 and TRBJ2-4, with D perhaps matching TRBD1 (5 bases). This CDR3 is built from 15 residues. The ends were cut back, 1 base at V and 0 bases at J, with 8 bases in the middle. Germline V lookup: CDR1 SGHRS, CDR2 YFSETQ. The CDR3 DNA follows: TGCGCCAGCAGCTTGCAGGGATCAGCCAAAAACATTCAGTACTTC. This sequence encodes CASSLQGSAKNIQYF.

The V call is TRBV21-1, the J call TRBJ1-5. TRBV21-1 is reported as a pseudogene. This CDR3 comprises 15 residues. The CDR3 loop is CASIHRWQFNQPQHF. Written as DNA, the CDR3 is TGTGCCAGCATCCACCGCTGGCAGTTTAATCAGCCCCAGCATTTT.

This clonotype was seen a handful of times. The V and J genes are TRBV2 and TRBJ2-5; D may be TRBD2 (6 bases). V was shortened by 8 bases and J by 1 base, with 11 bases between the two germline ends. CDR1 is SNHLY, CDR2 FYNNEI, per germline. There are 13 residues in the CDR3. The CDR3 here is CASAGPLQETQYF. DNA for the CDR3: TGTGCCAGCGCGGGACCCCTCCAAGAGACCCAGTACTTC.

This clonotype was detected only a few times. The chain uses TRBV14 and TRBJ2-3; TRBD2 might be the D (5 bases). Trimming stripped 3 bases from V and 6 bases from J, with 13 bases between. The CDR3 spans 14 residues. In germline, CDR1 is SGHDN, CDR2 FVKESK. The CDR3 nucleotides read TGTGCCAGCAGCCAGACGGCGGGTTGGGATACGCAGTATTTT. It yields the protein CASSQTAGWDTQYF.

At least ten counts were recorded for this clonotype. This chain uses TRBV12-3 or TRBV12-4 with TRBJ2-1, with D maybe TRBD1 (5 bases). With 7 bases removed from V and 5 bases from J, the gap between germline ends came to 6 bases. The CDR3 has 11 amino acids. The CDR3 sequence is CASTRDNEQFF. Here the CDR3 DNA reads TGTGCCAGCACCAGGGACAATGAGCAGTTCTTC.

This clonotype was observed a handful of times. The chain couples TRBV7-3 to TRBJ2-3; 11 bases are a match to TRBD2. The V gene's germline CDR1 is SGHTA and CDR2 FQGTGA. The length of the CDR3 is 15 residues. V shed 3 bases, J shed 6 bases, and the junction held 5 bases outside the gene matches. CDR3 sequence: CASSLTSGASDTQYF. The DNA of the CDR3 is TGTGCCAGCAGCTTGACTAGCGGGGCAAGTGATACGCAGTATTTT.

This clonotype was counted only a few times. V is TRBV6-4 and J is TRBJ2-2; no reliable D call. In germline, CDR1 is MRHNA, CDR2 SNTAGT. Trimming stripped 2 bases from V and 4 bases from J, with 8 bases between. The CDR3 runs 14 residues. The CDR3 bases are TGTGCCAGCAGTGACGACCCTATCACCGGGGAGCTGTTTTTT. Its protein is CASSDDPITGELFF.

J is TRBJ1-5 and V is TRBV28; no clear D gene. Germline V gene sequence: CDR1 MDHEN, CDR2 SYDVKM. V lost 6 bases and J lost 5, with 17 bases in between. This CDR3 spans 15 amino acids. The chain's CDR3 is CASSWAGRSDQPQHF. Here the CDR3 DNA reads TGTGCCAGCAGCTGGGCCGGGAGGAGTGATCAGCCCCAGCATTTT.

This clonotype appeared many times. The chain has TRBV4-1 and TRBJ2-3, with 7 bases aligning to TRBD2. Per germline, CDR1 MGHRA and CDR2 YSYEKL. V lost 5 bases and J lost 5; bases outside the gene matches: 7. The CDR3 runs to 14 residues. The CDR3 is CASSASGVGDTQYF. The DNA for the CDR3 is TGCGCCAGCAGCGCAAGCGGGGTAGGAGATACGCAGTATTTT.

In its sample, this clonotype was seen a few times. This sequence joins TRBV9 and TRBJ1-4, with 9 bases that match TRBD1. Germline V CDR1 and CDR2: SGDLS, YYNGEE. V shed 6 bases and J 4 bases; nucleotides not matched to a gene: 7. There are 15 residues in the CDR3. The CDR3 bases are TGTGCCAGCAACTTAGGACAGGGGCTTAATGAAAAACTGTTTTTT. Translation gives CASNLGQGLNEKLFF. The entire variable domain, with the rest obtained from reference TRBV9 and TRBJ1-4, is as follows: DSGVTQTPKHLITATGQRVTLRCSPRSGDLSVYWYQQSLDQGLQFLIQYYNGEERAKGNILERFSAQQFPDLHSELNLSSLELGDSALYFCASNLGQGLNEKLFFGSGTQLSVL.

This clonotype appeared many times. DNA for the CDR3: TGCGCCAGCAGCCTCCGGACCCGTAGTCAAGAGACCCAGTACTTC. As protein: CASSLRTRSQETQYF. V usage is TRBV5-1 and J usage is TRBJ2-5; no definite D call. Trimming pared 4 bases from V and 2 bases from J, leaving 15 bases between. The CDR3 length is 15 residues. Per germline, CDR1 SGHRS and CDR2 YFSETQ.

This clonotype was observed a few times. The chain uses TRBV5-1 and TRBJ2-1; D tentatively fits TRBD1 or TRBD2 (6 bases each). The CDR3 covers 15 residues. Germline V gene lookup returns CDR1 SGHRS and CDR2 YFSETQ. Trimming removed 0 bases at V and 4 bases at J, with 11 bases between. In DNA, the CDR3 is TGCGCCAGCAGCTTGGTCGGGGGCACTTACAATGAGCAGTTCTTC. Protein product: CASSLVGGTYNEQFF.